Below, 23 T cell receptor beta chains from the same sample are listed, as sequenced in a study of T cells in Graves' hyperthyroidism and ophthalmopathy. Amplification of TCR beta CDR3 regions used RNA as the template. HTBI primers drove first-round RT-PCR of the TCR CDR3. One entry per CDR3 protein, called by TCRdb with MiXCR from the multiplex PCR reads. The sample consists of 490,000 or so distinct CDR3 sequences, less than 25% of them appearing once. The sample was blood. These receptors were obtained from a woman in her seventies with Graves' ophthalmopathy.

This clonotype occurred many times. The chain links TRBV28 to TRBJ2-7; 8 nucleotides align to TRBD1. Per germline, CDR1 MDHEN and CDR2 SYDVKM. This CDR3 region has 18 residues. The V segment lost 6 bases and the J segment 4 bases; nucleotides outside the gene matches: 20. This CDR3 is CASRGRQGWLRVRYEQYF. CDR3 nucleotides: TGTGCCAGCAGGGGCAGACAGGGGTGGCTTCGAGTTAGGTACGAGCAGTACTTC.

This clonotype showed up many times. The chain uses TRBV6-6 and TRBJ1-2, with 9 bases aligning to TRBD1. Looked up from germline, CDR1 is MNHNY and CDR2 is SVGAGI (reference sequence). Trimming at V came to 0 bases and at J to 4 bases, leaving 9 bases not matched to a gene. The CDR3 is made up of 17 amino acids. The CDR3 sequence is CASSYSTGGIAFYGYTF. CDR3 in DNA: TGTGCCAGCAGTTACTCGACAGGGGGGATTGCCTTCTATGGCTACACCTTC.

The J gene is TRBJ2-5, the V gene TRBV19, with TRBD2 as a possible D gene (6 bases). CDR1 and CDR2 (germline): LNHDA, SQIVND (reference sequence). The V end was cut by 7 bases, the J end by 2 bases, with 17 bases between. The CDR3 sequence is 15 residues long. The CDR3 DNA is TGTGCCAGTACCTTTAGCGGAATCTCACAAGAGACCCAGTACTTC. As protein: CASTFSGISQETQYF.

This clonotype was observed a handful of times. The rearrangement links TRBV7-2 to TRBJ1-1; D not resolved. Looked up from germline, CDR1 is SGHTA and CDR2 is FQGNSA. The CDR3 is 13 amino acids. V lost 2 bases, J lost 3 bases, and 7 bases lay in between. In DNA, the CDR3 is TGTGCCAGCAGCTTATGGCATTACACTGAAGCTTTCTTT. Its translation: CASSLWHYTEAFF.

This clonotype was counted a few times. V gene TRBV6-1 combines with J gene TRBJ1-5, with a weak D call TRBD1 (6 bases). This CDR3 has 15 amino acids. Looked up from germline, CDR1 is MNHNS and CDR2 is SASEGT. The V gene lost 7 bases and the J gene lost 2 bases, with 15 bases spanning the gap. DNA for the CDR3: TGTGCCAGCACTACGGCAGGGGTGGGCAATCAGCCCCAGCATTTT. It codes for CASTTAGVGNQPQHF.

The J gene is TRBJ2-3, the V gene TRBV20-1; TRBD2 is a possible D gene (6 bases). Germline CDR1 reads DFQATT; CDR2 reads SNEGSKA (reference sequence). The CDR3 is 14 residues long. Between the trimmed V and J ends, which lost 6 bases and 7 bases, there was a span of 20 bases. The CDR3 loop is CSAASGGGIYTQYF. CDR3 DNA sequence: TGCAGTGCCGCATCAGGAGGCGGGATTTATACGCAGTATTTT.

The chain recombines TRBV20-1 with TRBJ2-1; tentative D call: TRBD2 (6 bases). Germline V gene lookup returns CDR1 DFQATT and CDR2 SNEGSKA (reference sequence). This CDR3 spans 15 amino acids. Trimming pared 5 bases from V and 2 bases from J, leaving 16 bases between. CDR3 coding DNA: TGCAGTGCTCCATTGGTGGGAGGAACCTACAATGAGCAGTTCTTC. It specifies CSAPLVGGTYNEQFF.

This clonotype was counted a few times. The chain is built from TRBV5-8 and TRBJ2-3, with D tentatively TRBD1 (8 bases). The germline V gene has CDR1 SGHTS and CDR2 YDEGEE. CDR3 size: 16 residues. The V end lost 3 bases, the J end lost 1 base, and 15 bases lay between the germline ends. The CDR3 nucleotides read TGTGCCAGCAGCTGGGGGGGGACAGGTCGCACAGATACGCAGTATTTT. This encodes CASSWGGTGRTDTQYF.

This sequence joins TRBV7-3 and TRBJ2-5; D is ambiguous. The V gene's germline CDR1 is SGHTA and CDR2 FQGTGA. V was clipped by 8 bases and J by 12 bases, with 19 bases between them. The CDR3 sequence is 12 residues long. The CDR3 here is CASFSVAPPEYF. CDR3 sequence (DNA): TGTGCCAGCTTCTCGGTCGCACCCCCTGAGTACTTC.

This clonotype was picked up a small number of times. The rearrangement links TRBV20-1 to TRBJ2-7, with 13 bases matching TRBD2. The CDR3 length is 17 residues. Germline CDR1 DFQATT, CDR2 SNEGSKA (reference sequence). Trimming took 0 bases from V and 7 from J; bases not matched to a gene: 12. This chain's CDR3 is CSARDLSGLAGAGEQYF. In DNA, the CDR3 is TGCAGTGCTAGAGATTTAAGCGGACTAGCGGGAGCAGGAGAGCAGTACTTC.

The gene calls are TRBV7-8 and TRBJ2-1; TRBD2 matches at 15 bases. CDR1 and CDR2 from the germline V gene are SGHVS and FQNEAQ. This CDR3 region has 16 residues. V was pared by 5 bases and J by 7 bases, with 6 bases of the junction left unmatched. CDR3 in amino acids: CASSTRTSGRENEQFF. The CDR3 bases are TGTGCCAGCAGCACCCGGACTAGCGGGAGGGAAAATGAGCAGTTCTTC.

This chain uses TRBV5-1 with TRBJ2-3, with TRBD2 matching over 8 bases. There are 16 residues in the CDR3. V gave up 7 bases and J gave up 0 bases; unmatched junction bases: 10. Germline V CDR1 and CDR2: SGHRS, YFSETQ. The CDR3 sequence is CASDSGRGGSTDTQYF. CDR3 nucleotides: TGCGCCAGCGACTCTGGCCGGGGGGGAAGCACAGATACGCAGTATTTT.

There are a few counts of this clonotype. The chain has TRBV16 and TRBJ1-5; no clear D. V lost 0 bases, J lost 3 bases, and 9 bases lay in between. Germline assignment: CDR1 KGHSY and CDR2 FQNENV. The CDR3 is made up of 15 amino acids. The CDR3 coding sequence is TGTGCCAGCAGCCAATCTGGCAGCAACAATCAGCCCCAGCATTTT. The encoded protein is CASSQSGSNNQPQHF.

This clonotype was seen a few times. A much larger clone lies a single base off, so this may be a read error. The chain is built from TRBV11-2 and TRBJ1-4; D is uncertain. The germline gives CDR1 SGHAT, CDR2 FQNNGV. The CDR3 sequence is 14 residues long. DNA for the CDR3: TGTGCCAGCAGCTCCATCCTAACTAATGAAGAACTGTTTTTT. This gives the protein CASSSILTNEELFF.

This clonotype was recorded a few times. The chain employs TRBV12-3 or TRBV12-4 and TRBJ2-1, with TRBD2 matching 9 bases. The CDR3 has 13 residues. J was trimmed by 9 bases and V by 6 bases; bases with no gene match: 6. CDR3 sequence reads: CASSRTSVGEQFF. CDR3 DNA: TGTGCCAGCAGCAGGACTAGCGTGGGTGAGCAGTTCTTC.

The chain combines TRBV5-4 with TRBJ2-5, with TRBD1 matching 8 bases. This CDR3 has 16 residues. CDR1 and CDR2 from the germline V gene are SGHNT and YYREEE (reference sequence). With 4 bases clipped from V and 5 bases from J, the junction kept 13 bases outside the gene matches. The CDR3 sequence is CASSPGSGGRGETQYF. The CDR3 coding sequence is TGTGCCAGCAGCCCCGGGTCAGGGGGCAGAGGGGAGACCCAGTACTTC. Filled out from reference TRBV5-4 and TRBJ2-5, the complete variable domain reads ETGVTQSPTHLIKTRGQQVTLRCSSQSGHNTVSWYQQALGQGPQFIFQYYREEENGRGNFPPRFSGLQFPNYSSELNVNALELDDSALYLCASSPGSGGRGETQYFGPGTRLLVL.

The sample holds many counts of this clonotype. The chain couples TRBV4-3 to TRBJ2-1, with TRBD2 identical over 8 bases. Trimming cost V 1 base and J 4 bases; bases outside gene matches: 6. Germline CDR1 is LGHNA and CDR2 is YSLEER. CDR3 size: 16 residues. CDR3 DNA sequence: TGCGCCAGCAGCCAAGCATTGCGGGAGGTATACAATGAGCAGTTCTTC. Amino acid sequence: CASSQALREVYNEQFF.

Here the CDR3 DNA reads TGCGCCAGCAGCTTCCGGGCGGGGGCCTACAATGAGCAGTTCTTC. Encoded protein: CASSFRAGAYNEQFF. The chain carries TRBV5-1 and TRBJ2-1, with 7 bases matching TRBD2. Germline values: CDR1 SGHRS, CDR2 YFSETQ. The CDR3 is 15 residues long. Unmatched junction bases numbered 4, after V lost 2 bases and J lost 2 bases.

This clonotype was counted a single time. The chain couples TRBV5-1 to TRBJ2-7, with 7 bases aligning to TRBD2. CDR1 is SGHRS, CDR2 YFSETQ, per germline. The CDR3 runs to 15 residues. Unmatched junction bases numbered 5, after V lost 0 bases and J lost 2 bases. This chain's CDR3 is CASSLVGGGTYEQYF. The DNA for the CDR3 is TGCGCCAGCAGCTTGGTGGGCGGGGGAACCTACGAGCAGTACTTC.

The J gene is TRBJ2-5, the V gene TRBV30; D might be TRBD1 (5 bases). The CDR3 is 12 amino acids. V was pared by 5 bases and J by 5 bases, with 12 bases between. Germline V lookup: CDR1 GTSNPN, CDR2 SVGIG (reference sequence). The DNA of the CDR3 is TGTGCCTGGGGTGGGGCTCTGGAGACCCAGTACTTC. Its protein product is CAWGGALETQYF.

The rearrangement joins TRBV30 to TRBJ1-5; D gene unclear. CDR1 GTSNPN and CDR2 SVGIG come from the germline V gene (reference sequence). V lost 5 bases and J 3 bases, leaving 11 bases between the germline ends. The CDR3 sequence is 13 residues long. The CDR3: CAWATGFNQPQHF. The DNA for the CDR3 is TGTGCCTGGGCGACGGGATTCAATCAGCCCCAGCATTTT.

The chain combines TRBV18 with TRBJ1-5, with D possibly matching TRBD1 (5 bases). Trimming pared 5 bases from V and 3 bases from J, leaving 11 bases between. Germline V gene lookup returns CDR1 KGHSH and CDR2 LQKENI. The CDR3 is 14 amino acids. For the CDR3, the DNA is TGTGCCAGCTCATTGCGACAGTTCAATCAGCCCCAGCATTTT. It translates to CASSLRQFNQPQHF.

Here the CDR3 DNA reads TGTGCCAGCAGCTCCCGTGGACTAGCGGGAGGCTACAATGAGCAGTTCTTC. Amino acid sequence: CASSSRGLAGGYNEQFF. V gene TRBV7-6 combines with J gene TRBJ2-1, with 14 bases lining up with TRBD2. V lost 4 bases, J lost 3 bases, and 5 bases stayed unmatched. This CDR3 region has 17 residues. Germline V gene data show CDR1 as SGHVS and CDR2 as FNYEAQ. Full variable domain (rest looked up from reference TRBV7-6 and TRBJ2-1): GAGVSQSPRYKVTKRGQDVALRCDPISGHVSLYWYRQALGQGPEFLTYFNYEAQQDKSGLPNDRFSAERPEGSISTLTIQRTEQRDSAMYRCASSSRGLAGGYNEQFFGPGTRLTVL.